The 27 T cell receptor beta chains listed next were all sequenced from one sample in a study of blood T cell repertoires in COVID-19. Generated by immunoSEQ multiplex PCR, the TCRdb table keeps only in-frame clones and is missing some. The data show under 200,000 clones, with roughly 87% seen just once and roughly 11% held by the top ten. Sequencing used PBMCs or T cells enriched from blood (not recorded which). The receptors derive from a man in his forties or fifties who had recovered from COVID-19.

This chain uses TRBV7-7 with TRBJ2-5; 9 bases align to TRBD2. Germline-derived CDR1 and CDR2 are SSHAT and FNYEAQ (reference sequence). With V trimmed by 5 bases and J by 4 bases, 8 bases remained unmatched. This CDR3 spans 15 amino acids. The CDR3 loop is CASSVQASGVETQYF. The CDR3 bases are TGTGCCAGCAGCGTCCAAGCTAGCGGGGTAGAGACCCAGTACTTC.

This clone showed up just a few times. The chain uses TRBV6-4 and TRBJ1-2, with 10 bases lining up with TRBD1. The V gene end was trimmed by 2 bases and the J gene end by 3 bases; junction bases not matched to a gene: 6. Germline values: CDR1 MRHNA, CDR2 SNTAGT. This CDR3 contains 16 residues. CDR3 DNA: TGTGCCAGCAGTGACGGGGACAGGGGAGGTCACTATGGCTACACCTTC. Protein: CASSDGDRGGHYGYTF.

On this clone: This sample includes further DNA sequences coding for the same CDR3. CDR3 in amino acids: CASSVGTAGNTIYF. CDR3 DNA: TGTGCCAGCAGCGTAGGAACAGCTGGAAACACCATATATTTT. The chain uses TRBV9 and TRBJ1-3; D is unresolved. The CDR3 runs 14 residues. From germline, CDR1 is SGDLS and CDR2 YYNGEE. The germline V and J ends were trimmed by 0 bases and 2 bases, with 6 bases remaining between them. Variable domain in full (rest from reference TRBV9 and TRBJ1-3): DSGVTQTPKHLITATGQRVTLRCSPRSGDLSVYWYQQSLDQGLQFLIQYYNGEERAKGNILERFSAQQFPDLHSELNLSSLELGDSALYFCASSVGTAGNTIYFGEGSWLTVV.

The CDR3 spells CAISERVGNTEAFF. The CDR3 bases are TGTGCCATCAGTGAACGGGTAGGGAACACTGAAGCTTTCTTT. The chain combines TRBV10-3 with TRBJ1-1; D call uncertain. Germline CDR1 is ENHRY and CDR2 is SYGVKD. V was cut by 3 bases and J by 1 base, with 9 bases left in between. This CDR3 has 14 amino acids.

V usage is TRBV12-3 or TRBV12-4 and J usage is TRBJ1-2, with D possibly TRBD1 on 6 matching bases. Trimming shortened V by 8 bases and J by 7 bases, and 17 bases separated the two germline ends. The CDR3 contains 13 residues. CDR3 nucleotide sequence: TGTGCCAGCCGAGACACAGGGAGTTTTGGCTACACCTTC. Encoded protein: CASRDTGSFGYTF.

The chain couples TRBV7-9 to TRBJ2-3; possible D gene TRBD1, 6 bases. V lost 0 bases, J lost 5 bases, and 15 bases lay in between. This CDR3 spans 16 amino acids. CDR1 is SEHNR and CDR2 is FQNEAQ in the germline V gene (reference sequence). The CDR3, as DNA: TGTGCCAGCAGCTTAGCAGGGGGTCTTGGGAAAGATACGCAGTATTTT. Protein: CASSLAGGLGKDTQYF.

The chain joins TRBV29-1 to TRBJ2-3; possible D gene TRBD1, 5 bases. This CDR3 has 13 amino acids. The germline gives CDR1 SQVTM, CDR2 ANQGSEA. V was trimmed by 7 bases and J by 4 bases, leaving 15 bases between them. CDR3 sequence: CSGRRPTADTQYF. The CDR3, as DNA: TGCAGCGGAAGGCGACCGACAGCAGATACGCAGTATTTT.

The rearrangement uses TRBV19 and TRBJ2-3; a possible D gene is TRBD2 (5 bases). The germline CDR1 and CDR2 sequences are LNHDA and SQIVND (reference sequence). The CDR3 covers 14 residues. Trimming cost V 5 bases and J 0 bases, with 9 bases left between them. Here the CDR3 reads CASSPSLSTDTQYF. The CDR3 region has the DNA TGTGCCAGTAGTCCTAGCCTAAGCACAGATACGCAGTATTTT.

J is TRBJ2-6 and V is TRBV5-4; 8 positions match TRBD2. This CDR3 contains 16 residues. Looked up from germline, CDR1 is SGHNT and CDR2 is YYREEE (reference sequence). Trimming removed 0 bases from V and 1 base from J; junction bases left unmatched: 0. CDR3 DNA sequence: TGTGCCAGCAGCTTGGGCGGGAGGTCTGGGGCCAACGTCCTGACTTTC. It encodes CASSLGGRSGANVLTF.

The J gene is TRBJ2-4, the V gene TRBV5-1, with 10 bases matching TRBD2. Germline CDR1 and CDR2: SGHRS and YFSETQ. Trimming took 4 bases from V and 1 from J; bases not matched to a gene: 14. The CDR3 extends over 19 amino acids. The CDR3 DNA follows: TGCGCCAGCAGCCCCCATAGTCTAGCGGGGGCGGGGGCCAAAAACATTCAGTACTTC. Protein sequence: CASSPHSLAGAGAKNIQYF.

This clone was found a few times. The rearrangement uses TRBV19 and TRBJ1-2; tentatively, D is TRBD1 (5 bases). The V end was cut by 8 bases, the J end by 4 bases, with 11 bases between. Germline lookup yields CDR1 LNHDA and CDR2 SQIVND (reference sequence). The CDR3 loop spans 12 amino acids. CDR3 sequence (DNA): TGTGCCAGTTCCGAGACAGCCTATGGCTACACCTTC. Translation: CASSETAYGYTF.

The chain recombines TRBV5-1 with TRBJ2-3, with 12 bases aligning to TRBD2. The CDR3 totals 19 residues. From germline, CDR1 is SGHRS and CDR2 YFSETQ. V lost 3 bases and J lost 0; bases outside the gene matches: 11. The CDR3 DNA reads TGCGCCAGCAGCTCAACTAGCGGGGGGTCCTCCGCTAGCACAGATACGCAGTATTTT. This gives the protein CASSSTSGGSSASTDTQYF. Full variable domain (missing parts from reference TRBV5-1 and TRBJ2-3): KAGVTQTPRYLIKTRGQQVTLSCSPISGHRSVSWYQQTPGQGLQFLFEYFSETQRNKGNFPGRFSGRQFSNSRSEMNVSTLELGDSALYLCASSSTSGGSSASTDTQYFGPGTRLTVL.

The V call is TRBV7-2, the J call TRBJ2-3; 10 positions agree with TRBD2. The CDR3 length is 16 residues. Germline trimming cut 5 bases from V and 0 bases from J; bases unmatched to any gene: 5. Germline V gene sequence: CDR1 SGHTA, CDR2 FQGNSA. CDR3 DNA sequence: TGTGCCAGCAGCCTCCCGGGACTAGCGAGCACAGATACGCAGTATTTT. Protein product: CASSLPGLASTDTQYF. The entire variable domain, with the rest obtained from reference TRBV7-2 and TRBJ2-3, is as follows: GAGVSQSPSNKVTEKGKDVELRCDPISGHTALYWYRQSLGQGLEFLIYFQGNSAPDKSGLPSDRFSAERTGGSVSTLTIQRTQQEDSAVYLCASSLPGLASTDTQYFGPGTRLTVL.

This clone was observed a few times. The rearrangement links TRBV2 to TRBJ1-2; perhaps TRBD1 as D (5 bases). The length of the CDR3 is 13 residues. CDR1 SNHLY and CDR2 FYNNEI come from the germline V gene. V was shortened by 2 bases and J by 8 bases, with 12 bases between the two germline ends. This chain's CDR3 is CASSEFRGNGYTF. CDR3 DNA sequence: TGTGCCAGCAGTGAATTTCGGGGGAACGGCTACACCTTC. The full variable domain, in which reference TRBV2 and TRBJ1-2 provide the parts outside the CDR3, is EPEVTQTPSHQVTQMGQEVILRCVPISNHLYFYWYRQILGQKVEFLVSFYNNEISEKSEIFDDQFSVERPDGSNFTLKIRSTKLEDSAMYFCASSEFRGNGYTFGSGTRLTVV.

This clone has just a few counts. CDR3 sequence: CASRSRSPLMETQYF. CDR3 bases: TGTGCCAGCAGATCACGAAGCCCACTAATGGAGACCCAGTACTTC. The chain employs TRBV5-6 and TRBJ2-5; D is ambiguous. The V gene's germline CDR1 is SGHDT and CDR2 YYEEEE. V lost 5 bases and J lost 5, with 19 bases in between. CDR3 size: 15 residues.

V and J are TRBV2 and TRBJ2-3, with 8 positions matching TRBD2. Germline V lookup: CDR1 SNHLY, CDR2 FYNNEI. Trimming cost V 9 bases and J 5 bases; bases outside gene matches: 13. This CDR3 is 15 amino acids long. Written as DNA, the CDR3 is TGTGCCAGTAGCGGGGTGCAGGGGCGTGGAGATACGCAGTATTTT. Translated: CASSGVQGRGDTQYF.

This clone occurred a few times. The chain carries TRBV10-3 and TRBJ2-3, with D perhaps TRBD2 (6 bases). CDR3 size: 16 residues. With 5 bases removed from V and 0 bases from J, the gap between germline ends came to 15 bases. CDR1 and CDR2 (germline): ENHRY, SYGVKD. The CDR3 protein is CAISLLSRGSTDTQYF. The CDR3, as DNA: TGTGCCATCAGTCTCCTGAGTCGGGGGAGCACAGATACGCAGTATTTT.

The gene calls are TRBV6-5 and TRBJ1-2, with a tentative D call TRBD1 (5 bases). Per the germline V gene, CDR1 is MNHEY and CDR2 is SVGAGI. The CDR3 sequence is 13 residues long. Trimming removed 7 bases from V and 4 bases from J, with 13 bases in between. The chain's CDR3 is CASMTASGYGYTF. The CDR3 coding sequence is TGTGCCAGCATGACAGCATCTGGCTATGGCTACACCTTC.

The V and J genes are TRBV27 and TRBJ2-7; TRBD2 is a possible D gene (6 bases). CDR3 length: 16 amino acids. Germline V CDR1 and CDR2: MNHEY, SMNVEV (reference sequence). The V and J ends lost 6 bases and 4 bases respectively, with 22 bases between them. The CDR3 coding sequence is TGTGCCAGCAGCCCCCGGTTTCGTAGCGGCTTATACGAGCAGTACTTC. It translates to CASSPRFRSGLYEQYF.

V gene TRBV18 combines with J gene TRBJ1-2; D is possibly TRBD1 (6 bases). V was trimmed by 4 bases and J by 1 base, leaving 10 bases between them. Germline CDR1 reads KGHSH; CDR2 reads LQKENI. The CDR3 is 14 amino acids. The CDR3 sequence is CASSLKQGNYGYTF. CDR3 nucleotides: TGTGCCAGCTCACTAAAACAGGGTAACTATGGCTACACCTTC.

J is TRBJ1-2 and V is TRBV7-3, with D possibly being TRBD1 (6 bases). Trimming removed 1 base at V and 2 bases at J, with 11 bases between. The CDR3 length is 15 residues. CDR1 and CDR2 from the germline V gene are SGHTA and FQGTGA. The DNA of the CDR3 is TGTGCCAGCAGCTTAAGGGGGCCCCCCAACTATGGCTACACCTTC. Encoded protein: CASSLRGPPNYGYTF.

The genes are TRBV29-1 and TRBJ1-3, with a possible D match to TRBD1 (5 bases). This CDR3 comprises 12 residues. Germline V gene lookup returns CDR1 SQVTM and CDR2 ANQGSEA. V was clipped by 7 bases and J by 0 bases, with 7 bases between them. The CDR3 DNA follows: TGCAGCGCCCAGGGCTCTGGAAACACCATATATTTT. Translation gives CSAQGSGNTIYF.

The chain uses TRBV11-3 and TRBJ2-1, with a tentative D call TRBD2 (5 bases). CDR1 is SGHNT, CDR2 YENEEA, per germline. This CDR3 is 13 amino acids long. V dropped 3 bases and J dropped 8 bases, with 11 bases sitting between them. Here the CDR3 reads CASSFSQRDEQFF. The DNA of the CDR3 is TGTGCCAGCAGCTTTTCACAGAGGGATGAGCAGTTCTTC.

This clone was found once. This chain links TRBV2 with TRBJ2-7; D possibly corresponds to TRBD1 (6 bases). V was cut by 8 bases and J by 2 bases, with 25 bases left in between. The CDR3 sequence is 17 residues long. Per the germline V gene, CDR1 is SNHLY and CDR2 is FYNNEI. The CDR3 region has the DNA TGTGCCAGCGGAACAGTGGTGGGGGACACCCTTCCCTACGAGCAGTACTTC. It specifies CASGTVVGDTLPYEQYF.

The chain uses TRBV3-1 (or the pseudogene TRBV3-2) and TRBJ1-4; maybe TRBD1 (6 bases). CDR3 length: 16 residues. Looked up from germline, CDR1 is LGHDT and CDR2 is YNNKEL (reference sequence). The ends were cut back, 3 bases at V and 1 base at J, with 12 bases in the middle. This chain's CDR3 is CASSHPKGGTNEKLFF. CDR3 nucleotide sequence: TGTGCCAGCAGCCATCCAAAAGGGGGAACTAATGAAAAACTGTTTTTT.

This chain links TRBV5-1 with TRBJ1-1, with D perhaps TRBD1 (5 bases). Trimming removed 0 bases at V and 8 bases at J, with 8 bases between. CDR1 is SGHRS and CDR2 is YFSETQ in the germline V gene. The CDR3 sequence is 12 residues long. The DNA of the CDR3 is TGCGCCAGCAGCTTGGAAGGGGAAGAAGCTTTCTTT. Encoded protein: CASSLEGEEAFF.

This clone was counted only a few times. This rearrangement joins TRBV2 to TRBJ2-2; D not certain. The CDR3 runs to 15 residues. The V gene's germline CDR1 is SNHLY and CDR2 FYNNEI. V lost 1 base and J lost 7, with 13 bases in between. CDR3 in amino acids: CASSEEASRVGELFF. In nucleotides, the CDR3 is TGTGCCAGCAGTGAAGAGGCTAGTCGGGTCGGGGAGCTGTTTTTT.